This T cell receptor beta chain came from a study of T cell responses to AZD1222 COVID-19 vaccine. The protocol was immunoSEQ multiplex PCR, while the TCRdb copy is restricted to in-frame clones and leaves out a portion. The sample has 130,000 to 150,000 clones, roughly 89% seen once; the top ten hold 1.5% to 2%. The germline V gene has CDR1 ENHRY and CDR2 SYGVKD. CDR3 length: 12 amino acids. V was trimmed by 5 bases and J by 4 bases, leaving 6 bases between them. A single count supports this clone. Sequences were derived from peripheral blood, sampled 28 days after the second AZD1222 dose. This TCR derives from an adult who received the AZD1222 COVID-19 vaccine. The V and J genes are TRBV10-3 and TRBJ1-3; a possible D gene is TRBD1 (5 bases). The CDR3: CAISPGGNTIYF. As DNA, the CDR3 is TGTGCCATCAGTCCAGGGGGAAACACCATATATTTT.